The rows below give T cell receptor beta chains drawn from one sample of a study of tumor-infiltrating lymphocytes in oesophageal squamous cell carcinoma. TCRdb independently ran MiXCR on the PCR reads; one entry per CDR3 protein. The data contain under 9,500 distinct CDR3 sequences, 66% of them singletons. Sequencing used esophageal tumor tissue. The receptors were sampled from a female donor with esophageal squamous cell carcinoma. Each CDR3 is given with its conserved first and last residue. A D gene is named only where the DNA matches it firmly. The listing skips clone size in some rows; elsewhere it reads once, few, many or a size class.

CDR3nt: TGTGCCAGCAGTCATTCCTCAGGGCGACTTGTTCGTCGTGAGTATTTT
CDR3aa: CASSHSSGRLVRREYF
d_gene: -
abundance: once
j_gene: TRBJ2-7
v_gene: TRBV7-1

CDR3nt: TGTGCCAGCAGCTTAGGTGTAGCGGCTGAGCAGTTCTTC
CDR3aa: CASSLGVAAEQFF
d_gene: -
abundance: -
j_gene: TRBJ2-1
v_gene: TRBV7-6

CDR3nt: TGTGCCAGCAGCTCTTCAGATACGCAGTATTTT
CDR3aa: CASSSSDTQYF
d_gene: -
abundance: few
j_gene: TRBJ2-3
v_gene: TRBV7-9

CDR3nt: TGTGCCAGCAGCCTACAGGGTTTCGAGCAGTACTTC
CDR3aa: CASSLQGFEQYF
d_gene: -
abundance: -
j_gene: TRBJ2-7
v_gene: TRBV7-4

CDR3nt: TGTGCCAGCAGCCGGGTTGGGCCCCAGGTCCATGAGCAGTTCTTC
CDR3aa: CASSRVGPQVHEQFF
d_gene: -
abundance: few
j_gene: TRBJ2-1
v_gene: TRBV7-9

CDR3nt: TGTGCCACCAGTGATCCTCGGACCAACACAGATACGCAGTATTTT
CDR3aa: CATSDPRTNTDTQYF
d_gene: -
abundance: -
j_gene: TRBJ2-3
v_gene: TRBV24-1

CDR3nt: TGTGCCAGCAGCCTGACACTGAACACTGAAGCTTTCTTT
CDR3aa: CASSLTLNTEAFF
d_gene: -
abundance: -
j_gene: TRBJ1-1
v_gene: TRBV7-4

CDR3nt: TGTGCCAGCAGAGATGGGAGCACAGATACGCAGTATTTT
CDR3aa: CASRDGSTDTQYF
d_gene: -
abundance: -
j_gene: TRBJ2-3
v_gene: TRBV7-9

CDR3nt: TGTGCCAGCAGTTTCGGGACAGGGTTTGGCACCGGGGAGCTGTTTTTT
CDR3aa: CASSFGTGFGTGELFF
d_gene: TRBD1
abundance: -
j_gene: TRBJ2-2
v_gene: TRBV12-3/TRBV12-4

CDR3nt: TGTGCCAGCAGCTTCGGGGACACCACAGATACGCAGTATTTT
CDR3aa: CASSFGDTTDTQYF
d_gene: -
abundance: -
j_gene: TRBJ2-3
v_gene: TRBV7-8

CDR3nt: TGTGCCAGTAGTGACAGGGGGCATACGCAGTATTTT
CDR3aa: CASSDRGHTQYF
d_gene: TRBD1
abundance: -
j_gene: TRBJ2-3
v_gene: TRBV19

CDR3nt: TGTGCCAGCCAAGGAGAAACTAATGAAAAACTGTTTTTT
CDR3aa: CASQGETNEKLFF
d_gene: -
abundance: once
j_gene: TRBJ1-4
v_gene: TRBV27

CDR3nt: TGTGCCAGCAGTTACACCCGCGGGGGGGGAGAGACCCAGTACTTC
CDR3aa: CASSYTRGGGETQYF
d_gene: TRBD2
abundance: once
j_gene: TRBJ2-5
v_gene: TRBV6-1

CDR3nt: TGTGCCAGCAGCTTAGGGTTCGATTCACCCCTCCACTTT
CDR3aa: CASSLGFDSPLHF
d_gene: -
abundance: -
j_gene: TRBJ1-6
v_gene: TRBV7-8

CDR3nt: TGTGCCAGCAGCTTTTTCCTCTTTGTGACCTCGAAGGACAGGGCCTACGAGCAGTACTTC
CDR3aa: CASSFFLFVTSKDRAYEQYF
d_gene: TRBD1
abundance: -
j_gene: TRBJ2-7
v_gene: TRBV7-6

CDR3nt: TGTGCCAGCAGTCCGTATGCCGGGACAATGAACACTGAAGCTTTCTTT
CDR3aa: CASSPYAGTMNTEAFF
d_gene: -
abundance: -
j_gene: TRBJ1-1
v_gene: TRBV28

CDR3nt: TGTGCCAGCAGCCCCGGTGGCGAGCAGTACTTC
CDR3aa: CASSPGGEQYF
d_gene: -
abundance: many
j_gene: TRBJ2-7
v_gene: TRBV7-6

CDR3nt: TGTGCCAGCAGCTTAGAGGGTCAGGGACAGGGGGTCTACACCGGGGAGCTGTTTTTT
CDR3aa: CASSLEGQGQGVYTGELFF
d_gene: TRBD1
abundance: -
j_gene: TRBJ2-2
v_gene: TRBV11-2

CDR3nt: TGTGCCAGCAGTGAAGCAATATCGCCTACGCAGTATTTT
CDR3aa: CASSEAISPTQYF
d_gene: -
abundance: few
j_gene: TRBJ2-3
v_gene: TRBV6-1

CDR3nt: TGTGCCAGCACCAGCTATTATGACACTGAAGCTTTCTTT
CDR3aa: CASTSYYDTEAFF
d_gene: -
abundance: -
j_gene: TRBJ1-1
v_gene: TRBV7-2